Listed below are T cell receptor beta chains from one sample, sequenced in a study of memory CD4+ T cells and cytomegalovirus serostatus. Libraries were prepared by immunoSEQ multiplex PCR; TCRdb keeps only in-frame clonotypes and omits some of them. Here the sample spans 60,000 or so clones, under 90% being singletons. The source material was memory CD4+ T cells from blood. All receptors come from an adult in good health and CMV-seronegative. Some clones in this sample may be carry-over from other donors' samples. Both conserved end residues are trimmed from each CDR3. Each record gives: J gene, V gene, CDR3 protein.

>TRBJ1-4|TRBV7-2
ASKDSQNEKLF
>TRBJ2-2|TRBV7-6
ASSLGARTSANTGELF
>TRBJ1-4|TRBV18
ASTQGINEKLF
>TRBJ1-2|TRBV4-3
ASSHKGQGDYGYT
>TRBJ2-7|TRBV7-9
ASSAPGTGTYEQY
>TRBJ1-2|TRBV25-1
ASSLQGSGYT
>TRBJ2-5|TRBV19
ASSSRLGWETQY
>TRBJ2-1|TRBV5-1
ASSYPRLAGGANEQF
>TRBJ2-2|TRBV29-1
SARLGGTAGELF
>TRBJ2-3|TRBV10-3
AISESGGARSAADTQY
>TRBJ2-7|TRBV9
ASSLRGVDEQY
>TRBJ2-7|TRBV7-2
ASSSLWTGAYEQY
>TRBJ1-5|TRBV6-6
ASSYSRGNFNQPQH
>TRBJ1-2|TRBV29-1
SVGQANYGYT
>TRBJ2-3|TRBV30
AWTRAPTDTQY
>TRBJ1-2|TRBV6-5
ASSHNREPYGYT
>TRBJ2-6|TRBV4-1
ASSQARDRGTGANVLT
>TRBJ1-3|TRBV7-2
ASSANYGNTIY
>TRBJ2-4|TRBV18
ASSPGLAGAGKNIQY
>TRBJ2-1|TRBV11-2
ASSLATSGNEQF
>TRBJ2-1|TRBV27
ASSYRVVGNEQF
>TRBJ2-5|TRBV5-5
ASSLFYRAETQY
>TRBJ1-4|TRBV5-4
ATGENEKLF
>TRBJ2-2|TRBV19
ATRTSGRTGELF
>TRBJ1-5|TRBV6-1
ASSEAGGRGVNQPQH
>TRBJ2-1|TRBV19
ASRDGSYNEQF
>TRBJ2-1|TRBV6-6
ASSSVTDTYNEQF
>TRBJ1-3|TRBV18
ASSRDRDSGNTIY
>TRBJ2-3|TRBV2
ASTYGPADTQY
>TRBJ2-3|TRBV6-6
ASSSGQGSTDTQY
>TRBJ1-1|TRBV5-1
ASSLLRGEAF
>TRBJ1-1|TRBV6-1
ASSVQNTEAF
>TRBJ2-1|TRBV5-1
ASSFGGGGDNEQF